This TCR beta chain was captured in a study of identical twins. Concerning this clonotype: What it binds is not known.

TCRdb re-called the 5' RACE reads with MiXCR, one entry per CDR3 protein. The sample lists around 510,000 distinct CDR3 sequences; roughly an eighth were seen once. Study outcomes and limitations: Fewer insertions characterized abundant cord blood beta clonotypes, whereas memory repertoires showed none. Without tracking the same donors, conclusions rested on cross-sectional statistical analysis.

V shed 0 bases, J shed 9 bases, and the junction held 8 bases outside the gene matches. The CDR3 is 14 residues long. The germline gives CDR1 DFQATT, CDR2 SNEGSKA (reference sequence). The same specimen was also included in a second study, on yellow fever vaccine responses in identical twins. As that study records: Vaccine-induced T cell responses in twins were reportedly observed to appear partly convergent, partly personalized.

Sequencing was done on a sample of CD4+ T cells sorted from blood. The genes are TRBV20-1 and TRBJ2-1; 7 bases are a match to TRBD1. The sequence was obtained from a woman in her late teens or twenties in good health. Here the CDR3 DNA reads TGCAGTGCTAGAGAGCTAGTCAGGGGGACTGAGCAGTTCTTC. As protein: CSARELVRGTEQFF.